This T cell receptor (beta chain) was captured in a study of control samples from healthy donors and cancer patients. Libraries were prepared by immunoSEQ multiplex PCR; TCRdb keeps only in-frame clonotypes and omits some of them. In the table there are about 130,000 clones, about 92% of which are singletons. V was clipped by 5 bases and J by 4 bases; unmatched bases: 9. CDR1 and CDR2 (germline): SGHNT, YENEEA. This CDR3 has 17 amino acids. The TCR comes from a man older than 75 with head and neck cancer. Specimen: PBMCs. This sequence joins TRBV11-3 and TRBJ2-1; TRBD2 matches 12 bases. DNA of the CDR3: TGTGCCAGCAGCATGGGGGCGACTAGCGGGAGTTACAATGAGCAGTTCTTC. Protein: CASSMGATSGSYNEQFF.